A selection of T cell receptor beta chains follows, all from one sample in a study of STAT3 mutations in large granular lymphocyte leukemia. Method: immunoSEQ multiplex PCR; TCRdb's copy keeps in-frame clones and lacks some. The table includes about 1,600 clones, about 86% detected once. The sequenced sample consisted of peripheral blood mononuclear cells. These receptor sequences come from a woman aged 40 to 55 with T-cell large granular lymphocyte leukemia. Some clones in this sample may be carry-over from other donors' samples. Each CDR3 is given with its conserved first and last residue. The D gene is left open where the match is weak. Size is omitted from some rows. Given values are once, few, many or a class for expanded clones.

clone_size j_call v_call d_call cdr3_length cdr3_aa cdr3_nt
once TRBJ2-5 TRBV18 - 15 CASSDLGRGVRTQYF TGTGCCAGCTCAGACCTCGGCAGGGGGGTACGGACCCAGTACTTC
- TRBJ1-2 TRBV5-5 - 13 CASSQQGNYGYTF TGTGCCAGCAGCCAGCAGGGGAACTATGGCTACACCTTC
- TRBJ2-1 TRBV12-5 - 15 CASGLEVWDLNEQFF TGTGCTAGTGGTTTGGAGGTGTGGGATTTGAATGAGCAGTTCTTC
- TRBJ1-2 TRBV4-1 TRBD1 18 CASSQGNRGPKSNYGYTF TGCGCCAGCAGCCAAGGAAACAGGGGACCCAAATCTAACTATGGCTACACCTTC
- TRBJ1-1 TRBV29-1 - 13 CSVVGQSNTEAFF TGCAGCGTTGTGGGACAATCAAACACTGAAGCTTTCTTT
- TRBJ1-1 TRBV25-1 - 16 CASSARTAGLNTEAFF TGTGCCAGCAGTGCCCGGACAGCTGGACTGAACACTGAAGCTTTCTTT
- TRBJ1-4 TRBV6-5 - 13 CASRPGVWEKLFF TGTGCCAGCAGACCGGGGGTTTGGGAAAAACTGTTTTTT
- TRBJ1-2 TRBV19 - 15 CASSGTWGGGYGYTF TGTGCCAGTAGTGGGACGTGGGGGGGAGGCTATGGCTACACCTTC
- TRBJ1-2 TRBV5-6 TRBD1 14 CASSASRQGDGYTF TGTGCCAGCAGCGCGTCTCGACAGGGCGATGGCTACACCTTC
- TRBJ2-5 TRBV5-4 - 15 CASSLGQGLGETQYF TGTGCCAGCAGCTTGGGGCAGGGCCTGGGGGAGACCCAGTACTTC
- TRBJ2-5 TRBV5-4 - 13 CASSPGLWETQYF TGTGCCAGCAGCCCGGGATTATGGGAGACCCAGTACTTC
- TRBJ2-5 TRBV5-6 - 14 CASSLGQMQETQYF TGTGCCAGCAGCTTGGGACAGATGCAAGAGACCCAGTACTTC
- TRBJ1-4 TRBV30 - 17 CAWSQPHYRSTNEKLFF TGTGCCTGGAGTCAGCCCCACTACAGGTCAACTAATGAAAAACTGTTTTTT
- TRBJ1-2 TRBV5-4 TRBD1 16 CASSSNPGQGNYGYTF TGTGCCAGCAGCTCAAACCCCGGACAGGGGAACTATGGCTACACCTTC
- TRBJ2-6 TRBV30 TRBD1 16 CAFDRGSSSGANVLTF TGTGCCTTTGACAGGGGCTCGAGCTCTGGGGCCAACGTCCTGACTTTC
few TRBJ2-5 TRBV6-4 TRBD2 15 CASSDTSGGQETQYF TGTGCCAGCAGTGACACTAGCGGGGGGCAAGAGACCCAGTACTTC
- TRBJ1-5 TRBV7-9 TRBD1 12 CASGTGDQPQHF TGTGCCAGCGGGACAGGGGATCAGCCCCAGCATTTT
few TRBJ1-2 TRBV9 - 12 CASSVEMGGYTF TGTGCCAGCAGCGTAGAGATGGGAGGCTACACCTTC
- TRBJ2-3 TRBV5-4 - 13 CASSPVNTDTQYF TGTGCCAGCAGCCCGGTTAACACAGATACGCAGTATTTT
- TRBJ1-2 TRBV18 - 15 CASSPGSKIHYGYTF TGTGCCAGCTCACCAGGTTCAAAGATACACTATGGCTACACCTTC
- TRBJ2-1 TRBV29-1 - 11 CSVEQGYEQFF TGCAGCGTTGAACAGGGCTATGAGCAGTTCTTC
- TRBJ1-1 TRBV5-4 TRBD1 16 CASSLGRDRGGTEAFF TGTGCCAGCAGCTTGGGCCGGGACAGGGGTGGCACTGAAGCTTTCTTT
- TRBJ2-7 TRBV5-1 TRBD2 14 CASSLSGVRYEQYF TGCGCCAGCAGCTTGAGCGGGGTGAGATACGAGCAGTACTTC
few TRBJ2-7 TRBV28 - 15 CASSATGGTTYEQYF TGTGCCAGCAGTGCGACAGGAGGAACGACCTACGAGCAGTACTTC
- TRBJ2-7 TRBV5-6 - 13 CASSSRWPYEQYF TGTGCCAGCAGCTCGCGGTGGCCCTACGAGCAGTACTTC
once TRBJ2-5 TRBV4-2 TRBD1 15 CASSQATGGQETQYF TGTGCCAGCAGCCAAGCGACAGGGGGCCAAGAGACCCAGTACTTC
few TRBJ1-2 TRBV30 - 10 CAWGSYGYTF TGTGCCTGGGGGAGCTATGGCTACACCTTC
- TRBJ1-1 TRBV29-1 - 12 CSVKDWGTEAFF TGCAGCGTGAAGGATTGGGGCACTGAAGCTTTCTTT
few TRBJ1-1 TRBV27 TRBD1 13 CASSLDRGPEAFF TGTGCCAGCAGTTTGGACAGGGGGCCAGAAGCTTTCTTT
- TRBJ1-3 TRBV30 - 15 CAWSPDFSSGNTIYF TGTGCCTGGAGTCCCGACTTTTCCTCTGGAAACACCATATATTTT
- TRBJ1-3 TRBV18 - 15 CASSDGTSSGNTIYF TGTGCCAGCTCAGACGGAACCAGCTCTGGAAACACCATATATTTT
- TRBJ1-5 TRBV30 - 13 CAWSLDSNQPQHF TGTGCCTGGAGTTTGGATAGCAATCAGCCCCAGCATTTT
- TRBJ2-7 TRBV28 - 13 CASSLDLALEQYF TGTGCCAGCAGTTTAGACTTAGCACTCGAGCAGTACTTC
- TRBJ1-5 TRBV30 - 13 CAWSRDSNQPQHF TGTGCCTGGAGTAGGGATAGCAATCAGCCCCAGCATTTT
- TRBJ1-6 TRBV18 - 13 CASSPSYNSPLHF TGTGCCAGCTCCCCGTCCTATAATTCACCCCTCCACTTT
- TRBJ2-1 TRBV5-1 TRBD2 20 CASSLKGLAGGLGSYNEQFF TGCGCCAGCAGCTTAAAAGGACTAGCGGGGGGGCTTGGGTCCTACAATGAGCAGTTCTTC
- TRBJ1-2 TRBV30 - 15 CAWNRPGQGPLGYTF TGTGCCTGGAACCGGCCGGGACAAGGTCCCTTAGGCTACACCTTC
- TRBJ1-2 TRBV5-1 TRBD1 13 CASSQDRDYGYTF TGCGCCAGCAGCCAGGACAGGGACTATGGCTACACCTTC
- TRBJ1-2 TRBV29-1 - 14 CSVDKSAGGYGYTF TGCAGCGTTGATAAGTCGGCAGGCGGCTATGGCTACACCTTC
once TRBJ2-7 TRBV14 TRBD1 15 CASSRTGDRSYEQYF TGTGCCAGCAGCCGGACAGGGGATCGAAGCTACGAGCAGTACTTC
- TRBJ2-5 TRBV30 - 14 CAWRTGSVGETQYF TGTGCCTGGAGAACAGGGAGTGTGGGAGAGACCCAGTACTTC
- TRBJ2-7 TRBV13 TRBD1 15 CASSPRDRGGYEQYF TGTGCCAGCAGCCCCCGGGACAGGGGAGGCTACGAGCAGTACTTC
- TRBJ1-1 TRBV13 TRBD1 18 CASSLGLMGQGKNTEAFF TGTGCCAGCAGCTTAGGGTTAATGGGACAGGGGAAAAACACTGAAGCTTTCTTT
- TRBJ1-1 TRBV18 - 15 CASSPPTLGNTEAFF TGTGCCAGCTCACCACCTACTCTGGGGAACACTGAAGCTTTCTTT
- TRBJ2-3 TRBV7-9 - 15 CASSRTLAPTDTQYF TGTGCCAGCAGCCGGACTCTCGCCCCCACAGATACGCAGTATTTT
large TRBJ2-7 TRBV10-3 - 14 CAISEEESSYEQYF TGTGCCATCAGTGAGGAGGAGAGCTCCTACGAGCAGTACTTC
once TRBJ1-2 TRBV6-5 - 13 CASRTSGNYGYTF TGTGCCAGCCGGACCTCCGGAAACTATGGCTACACCTTC
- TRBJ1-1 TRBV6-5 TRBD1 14 CASSLQGLGTEAFF TGTGCCAGCAGTTTACAGGGGTTGGGCACTGAAGCTTTCTTT
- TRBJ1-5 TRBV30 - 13 CAWSAGTDQPQHF TGTGCCTGGAGCGCAGGGACGGACCAGCCCCAGCATTTT
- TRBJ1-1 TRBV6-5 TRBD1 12 CASSPGQGRPFF TGTGCCAGCAGTCCTGGACAGGGGAGACCTTTCTTT
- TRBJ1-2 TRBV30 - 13 CAWSVVVGYGYTF TGTGCCTGGAGTGTAGTAGTAGGGTATGGCTACACCTTC
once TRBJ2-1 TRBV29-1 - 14 CSVEGQGGGNEQFF TGCAGCGTTGAAGGGCAGGGTGGAGGGAATGAGCAGTTCTTC
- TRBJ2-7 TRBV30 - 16 CAWSRAGGLLTYEQYF TGTGCCTGGAGTCGGGCAGGGGGGTTACTAACCTACGAGCAGTACTTC
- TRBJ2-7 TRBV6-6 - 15 CASSSPGRPAYEQYF TGTGCCAGCAGTTCCCCGGGACGGCCCGCCTACGAGCAGTACTTC
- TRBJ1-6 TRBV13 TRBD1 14 CASSPDRGRGPLHF TGTGCCAGCAGCCCCGACAGGGGCAGGGGACCCCTCCACTTT
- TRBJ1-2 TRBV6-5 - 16 CASSYSSAGSNYGYTF TGTGCCAGCAGTTACTCGAGTGCAGGCAGTAACTATGGCTACACCTTC
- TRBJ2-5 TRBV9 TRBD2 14 CASSVTAGGETQYF TGTGCCAGCAGCGTCACAGCGGGAGGGGAGACCCAGTACTTC
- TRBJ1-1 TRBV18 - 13 CASSPGTATVAFF TGTGCCAGCTCACCGGGTACCGCCACGGTCGCTTTCTTT
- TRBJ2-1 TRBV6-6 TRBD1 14 CASSFSGGTRPLFF TGTGCCAGCAGCTTCTCAGGGGGCACACGGCCGCTGTTCTTC